This T cell receptor (beta chain) emerged from a study of blood T cell repertoires in COVID-19. About the study: Acute and convalescent COVID-19 specimens originated in the United States, Italy and Spain. The analysed material was cDNA or gDNA that came from T cells, B-cell-depleted T cells, or PBMCs.

Assignments of participants to cohorts depended upon their own reported clinical history. Germline V gene sequence: CDR1 MNHEY, CDR2 SMNVEV (reference sequence). The CDR3 is made up of 18 amino acids. The junction had 13 bases not matched to a gene; V was cut back by 5 bases and J by 0 bases. In the study's own analysis: For nucleated cells, counts were estimated from reference gene primer amplification. Repertoires were generated with immunoSEQ multiplex PCR, while TCRdb's copy carries only in-frame clones and drops some. V and J calls and clone size come straight from that table; D and trimming were deduced from the DNA. Of around 300,000 clones in the sample, approximately 88% are singletons; the top ten hold 5% to 6%.

The receptor was isolated from a man aged 25 to 40 who had recovered from COVID-19. The sample comprised PBMCs or T cells enriched from blood (not recorded which). This chain uses TRBV27 with TRBJ2-4; 7 bases are a match to TRBD1. CDR3 bases: TGTGCCAGCAGTAGGGGGCTAATGGACGGAGTAGCCAAAAACATTCAGTACTTC. Amino acid sequence: CASSRGLMDGVAKNIQYF.